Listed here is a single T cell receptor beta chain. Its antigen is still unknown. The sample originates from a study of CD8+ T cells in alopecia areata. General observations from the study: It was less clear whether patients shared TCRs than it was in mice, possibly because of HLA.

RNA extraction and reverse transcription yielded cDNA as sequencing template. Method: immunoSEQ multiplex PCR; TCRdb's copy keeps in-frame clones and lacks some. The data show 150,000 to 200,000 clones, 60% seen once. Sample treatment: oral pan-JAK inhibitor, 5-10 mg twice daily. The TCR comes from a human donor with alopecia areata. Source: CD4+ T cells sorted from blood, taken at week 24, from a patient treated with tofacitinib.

CDR3 in amino acids: CSAVEVPSGANVLTF. CDR3 DNA: TGCAGCGCCGTAGAGGTTCCCTCTGGGGCCAACGTCCTGACTTTC. The chain has TRBV29-1 and TRBJ2-6; unclear D gene. Germline CDR1 and CDR2: SQVTM and ANQGSEA. V lost 7 bases and J lost 0, with 13 bases in between. This CDR3 spans 15 amino acids.